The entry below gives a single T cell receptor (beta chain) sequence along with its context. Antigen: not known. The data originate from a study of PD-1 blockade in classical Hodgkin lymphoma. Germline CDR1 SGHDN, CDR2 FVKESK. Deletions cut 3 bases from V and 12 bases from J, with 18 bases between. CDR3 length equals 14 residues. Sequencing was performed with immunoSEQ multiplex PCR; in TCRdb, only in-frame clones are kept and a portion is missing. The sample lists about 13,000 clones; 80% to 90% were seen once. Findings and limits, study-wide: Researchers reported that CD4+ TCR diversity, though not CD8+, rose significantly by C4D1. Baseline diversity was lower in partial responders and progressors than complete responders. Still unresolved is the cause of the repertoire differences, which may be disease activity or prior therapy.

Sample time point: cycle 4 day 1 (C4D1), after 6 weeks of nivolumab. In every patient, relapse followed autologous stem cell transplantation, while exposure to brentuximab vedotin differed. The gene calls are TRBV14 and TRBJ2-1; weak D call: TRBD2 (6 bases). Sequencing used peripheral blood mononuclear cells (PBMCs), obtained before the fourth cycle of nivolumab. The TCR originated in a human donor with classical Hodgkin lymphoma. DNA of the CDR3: TGTGCCAGCAGCCAGGTCTTTCAGGGAGGCCGGCAGTTCTTC. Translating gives CASSQVFQGGRQFF.